This note documents a single TCR beta chain sequence. Libraries were prepared by immunoSEQ multiplex PCR; TCRdb keeps only in-frame clonotypes and omits some of them. Of fewer than 75,000 clones listed, 94% are singletons. V gave up 2 bases and J gave up 5 bases; unmatched junction bases: 5. Germline-derived CDR1 and CDR2 are LNHDA and SQIVND (reference sequence). This CDR3 comprises 14 residues. The data originate from a study of cytomegalovirus exposure and HLA in healthy donors. The sequence was collected from a woman younger than 30 in good health and CMV-seropositive. What was sequenced was PBMCs. The V gene is TRBV19, the J gene TRBJ1-1, with 7 bases identical to TRBD1. The CDR3 bases are TGTGCCAGTAGTATAACAGGGGTAGGGACTGAAGCTTTCTTT. This codes for CASSITGVGTEAFF.